The entry below describes one TCR beta chain. The antigen remains unidentified. Combining a sample-barcoded 5' primer with a J-beta primer mix, a second PCR ran for about 7 to 12 cycles. In TCRdb, the 5' RACE reads were re-called with MiXCR into one record per CDR3 protein. The data show approximately 1.5 million distinct CDR3 sequences, around 35% seen once. The sample is drawn from a study of blood T cells in healthy people across ages. Whole-study results and caveats: Total diversity from one million sequenced T cells was likely underestimated.

The CDR3 has 18 residues. With V trimmed by 0 bases and J by 8 bases, 17 bases remained unmatched. Germline CDR1 and CDR2: SGDLS and YYNGEE. The sequenced sample was blood. The receptor was derived from a woman in her 30s in good health. The genes are TRBV9 and TRBJ1-2; 9 bases match TRBD1. The chain's CDR3 is CASSVGGGQGIPPRGYTF. CDR3 DNA sequence: TGTGCCAGCAGCGTAGGAGGGGGACAGGGAATCCCCCCGCGAGGCTACACCTTC. The whole variable domain, filled in from reference TRBV9 and TRBJ1-2, reads DSGVTQTPKHLITATGQRVTLRCSPRSGDLSVYWYQQSLDQGLQFLIQYYNGEERAKGNILERFSAQQFPDLHSELNLSSLELGDSALYFCASSVGGGQGIPPRGYTFGSGTRLTVV.